These 3 T cell receptor beta chains were all obtained from the same sample, sequenced in a study of cytomegalovirus exposure and HLA in healthy donors. The primer mix had 60 Vbeta and 13 Jbeta primers. Assay used: immunoSEQ multiplex PCR; TCRdb lists only in-frame clones, some missing. The sample includes 250,000 to 350,000 clones, more than 80% of them seen just once. The sequenced sample consisted of PBMCs. Receptor source: a man aged 40-55 years in good health and CMV-seropositive.

Concerning this clone: The sample has other DNA sequences that encode this CDR3 too. The chain joins TRBV5-4 to TRBJ2-7; 8 bases are a match to TRBD1. CDR3 length: 14 amino acids. The germline V gene has CDR1 SGHNT and CDR2 YYREEE (reference sequence). Losses at the gene ends were 4 bases for V and 2 bases for J; bases not matched to a gene: 5. The CDR3 spells CASSLGTGAYEQYF. CDR3 bases: TGTGCCAGCAGCCTAGGGACAGGAGCCTACGAGCAGTACTTC.

The V gene is TRBV27, the J gene TRBJ1-5; maybe TRBD1 (5 bases). The CDR3 length is 13 residues. Germline-derived CDR1 and CDR2 are MNHEY and SMNVEV (reference sequence). Trimming stripped 2 bases from V and 5 bases from J, with 7 bases between. DNA for the CDR3: TGTGCCAGCAGTTTAGCGGGGGATCAGCCCCAGCATTTT. Protein product: CASSLAGDQPQHF.

This clone has a handful of counts. The chain links TRBV2 to TRBJ2-7; the match to TRBD1 covers 12 bases. Looked up from germline, CDR1 is SNHLY and CDR2 is FYNNEI. The CDR3 totals 14 residues. The J segment lost 6 bases and the V segment lost 10 bases, leaving 10 bases of the junction unmatched. The CDR3 DNA reads TGTGCCACCGCCCGGGACAGGGGGCAGGGCGAGCAGTACTTC. Translation: CATARDRGQGEQYF.